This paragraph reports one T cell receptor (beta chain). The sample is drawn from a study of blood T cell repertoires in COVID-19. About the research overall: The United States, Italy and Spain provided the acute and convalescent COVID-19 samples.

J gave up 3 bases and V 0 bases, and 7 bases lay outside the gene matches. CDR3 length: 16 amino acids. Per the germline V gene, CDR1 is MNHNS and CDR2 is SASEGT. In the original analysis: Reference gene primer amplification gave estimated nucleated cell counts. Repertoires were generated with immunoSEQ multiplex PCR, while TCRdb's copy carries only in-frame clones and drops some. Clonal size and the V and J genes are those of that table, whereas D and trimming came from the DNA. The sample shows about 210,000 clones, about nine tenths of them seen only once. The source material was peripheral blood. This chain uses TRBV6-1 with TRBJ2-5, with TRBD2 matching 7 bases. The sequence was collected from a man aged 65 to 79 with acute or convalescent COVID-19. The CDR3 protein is CASSEALSGTKETQYF. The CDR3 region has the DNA TGTGCCAGCAGTGAAGCGCTGAGCGGGACTAAAGAGACCCAGTACTTC.